Listed here are 5 T cell receptor beta chains from one sample, sequenced in a study of control samples from healthy donors and cancer patients. Libraries were prepared by immunoSEQ multiplex PCR; TCRdb keeps only in-frame clonotypes and omits some of them. The sample has about 120,000 clones, roughly 89% seen once; the top ten hold 12%. Sequencing was carried out using blood. All receptors derive from a man in his thirties or forties in good health.

V and J are TRBV5-4 and TRBJ1-2; D might be TRBD1 (6 bases). The CDR3 covers 14 residues. The ends were cut back, 3 bases at V and 8 bases at J, with 17 bases in the middle. Germline CDR1 and CDR2: SGHNT and YYREEE (reference sequence). CDR3 loop: CASSSPMTGLGYTF. The DNA for the CDR3 is TGTGCCAGCAGCTCCCCGATGACAGGTTTAGGCTACACCTTC.

The rearrangement uses TRBV5-1 and TRBJ2-5, with D perhaps being TRBD1 or TRBD2 (6 bases each). CDR1 is SGHRS, CDR2 YFSETQ, per germline. The ends were cut back, 2 bases at V and 1 base at J, with 15 bases in the middle. This CDR3 is 16 amino acids long. CDR3 nucleotide sequence: TGCGCCAGCAGCTTCCGGGGGCAAACACTCCAAGAGACCCAGTACTTC. Amino acids: CASSFRGQTLQETQYF.

This chain connects TRBV27 to TRBJ1-3; 7 bases agree with TRBD1. Germline V gene lookup returns CDR1 MNHEY and CDR2 SMNVEV (reference sequence). This CDR3 contains 14 residues. With 3 bases clipped from V and 2 bases from J, the junction kept 1 base outside the gene matches. The CDR3 reads CASSFRGAGNTIYF. CDR3 nucleotides: TGTGCCAGCAGTTTCAGGGGGGCTGGAAACACCATATATTTT.

The rearrangement links TRBV5-1 to TRBJ2-5; D is possibly TRBD2 (6 bases). The CDR3 has 14 amino acids. Germline CDR1 is SGHRS and CDR2 is YFSETQ. Trimming removed 4 bases from V and 3 bases from J, with 13 bases in between. Here the CDR3 reads CASSVTRAEETQYF. CDR3 DNA sequence: TGCGCCAGCAGCGTGACTAGAGCGGAAGAGACCCAGTACTTC.

The chain combines TRBV6-5 with TRBJ1-2; perhaps TRBD1 as D (6 bases). CDR1 is MNHEY, CDR2 SVGAGI, per germline. The CDR3 totals 15 residues. V lost 6 bases and J lost 2, with 16 bases in between. CDR3 amino acids: CASRPGAQVNYGYTF. The DNA for the CDR3 is TGTGCCAGCAGGCCAGGGGCTCAGGTCAACTATGGCTACACCTTC.